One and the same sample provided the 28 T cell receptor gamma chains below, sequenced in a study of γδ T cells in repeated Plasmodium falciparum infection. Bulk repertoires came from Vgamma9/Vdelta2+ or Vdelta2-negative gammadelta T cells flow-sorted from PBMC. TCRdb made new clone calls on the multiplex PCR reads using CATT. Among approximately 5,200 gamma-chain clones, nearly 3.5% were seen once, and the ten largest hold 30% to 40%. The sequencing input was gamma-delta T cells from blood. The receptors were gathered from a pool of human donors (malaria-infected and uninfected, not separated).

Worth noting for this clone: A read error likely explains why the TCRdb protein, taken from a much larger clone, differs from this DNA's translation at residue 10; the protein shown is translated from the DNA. The CDR3 reads CALWETPYYRKLF. CDR3 DNA sequence: TGTGCCTTGTGGGAGACCCCTTATTATAGGAAACTCTTT. The chain employs TRGV9 and TRGJ1 or TRGJ2. No J gene is reported in TCRdb; it was inferred here by comparing the DNA with germline. The CDR3 is 13 amino acids. The V gene's germline CDR1 is GITISATS and CDR2 ISYDGTV (reference sequence).

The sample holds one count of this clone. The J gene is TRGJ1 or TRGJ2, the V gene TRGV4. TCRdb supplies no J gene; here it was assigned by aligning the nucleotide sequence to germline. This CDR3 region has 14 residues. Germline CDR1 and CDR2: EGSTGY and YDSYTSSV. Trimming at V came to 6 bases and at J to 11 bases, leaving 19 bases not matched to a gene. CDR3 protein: CATWSVRGVWEKLF. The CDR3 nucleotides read TGTGCCACCTGGTCGGTTCGGGGGGTATGGGAGAAACTCTTT.

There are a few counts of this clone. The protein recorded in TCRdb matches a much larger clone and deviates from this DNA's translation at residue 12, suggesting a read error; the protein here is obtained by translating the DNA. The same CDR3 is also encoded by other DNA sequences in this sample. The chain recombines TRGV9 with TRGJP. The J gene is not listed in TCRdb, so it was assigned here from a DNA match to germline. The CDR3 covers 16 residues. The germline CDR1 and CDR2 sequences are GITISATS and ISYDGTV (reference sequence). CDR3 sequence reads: CALWEGQELGKEIKVF. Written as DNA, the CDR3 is TGTGCCTTGTGGGAGGGCCAAGAGTTGGGCAAAGAAATCAAGGTATTT.

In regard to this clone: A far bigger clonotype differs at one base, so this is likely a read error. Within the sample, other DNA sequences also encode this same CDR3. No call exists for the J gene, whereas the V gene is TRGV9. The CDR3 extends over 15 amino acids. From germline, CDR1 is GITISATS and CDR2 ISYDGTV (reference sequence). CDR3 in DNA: TGTGCCTTGTGGTCGCAAGAGTTGGGCAAAAAAATCAAAGTATTT. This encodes CALWSQELGKKIKVF.

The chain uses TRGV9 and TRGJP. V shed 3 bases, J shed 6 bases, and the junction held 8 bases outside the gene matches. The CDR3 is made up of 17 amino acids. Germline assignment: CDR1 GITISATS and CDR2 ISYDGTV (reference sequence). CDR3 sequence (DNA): TGTGCCTTGTGGGAGATAACGCCAGAGTTGGGCAAAAAAATCAAGGTATTT. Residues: CALWEITPELGKKIKVF.

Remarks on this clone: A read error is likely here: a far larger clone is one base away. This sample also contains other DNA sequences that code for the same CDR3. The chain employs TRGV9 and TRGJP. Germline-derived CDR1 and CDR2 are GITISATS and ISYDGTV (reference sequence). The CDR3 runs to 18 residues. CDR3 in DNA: TGTGCCTTGTGGGAGGTGCAGGGGAGAGAGTTAGGCAAAAAAATCAAGGTATTT. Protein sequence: CALWEVQGRELGKKIKVF.

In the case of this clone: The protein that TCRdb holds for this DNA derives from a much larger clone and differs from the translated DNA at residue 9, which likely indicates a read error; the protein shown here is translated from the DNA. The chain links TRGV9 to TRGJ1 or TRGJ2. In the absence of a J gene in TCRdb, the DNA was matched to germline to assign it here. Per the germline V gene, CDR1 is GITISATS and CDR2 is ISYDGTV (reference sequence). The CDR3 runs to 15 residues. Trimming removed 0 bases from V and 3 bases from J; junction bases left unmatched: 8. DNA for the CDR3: TGTGCCTTGTGGGAGGTGCAGGGGTGTTATTATAAGAAACTCTTT. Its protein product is CALWEVQGCYYKKLF.

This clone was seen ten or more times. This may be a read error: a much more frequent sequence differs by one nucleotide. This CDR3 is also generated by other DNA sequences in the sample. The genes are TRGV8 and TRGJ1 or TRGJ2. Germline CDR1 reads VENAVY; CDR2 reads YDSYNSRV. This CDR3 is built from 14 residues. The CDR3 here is CATWVQPNYYKKLF. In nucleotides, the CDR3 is TGTGCCACCTGGGTCCAGCCGAATTACTATAAGAAACTCTTT.

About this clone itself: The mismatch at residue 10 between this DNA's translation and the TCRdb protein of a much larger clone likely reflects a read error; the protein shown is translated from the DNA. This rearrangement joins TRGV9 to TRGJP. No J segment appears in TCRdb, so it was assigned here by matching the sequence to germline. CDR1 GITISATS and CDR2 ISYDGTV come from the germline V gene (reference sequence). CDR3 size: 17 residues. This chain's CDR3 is CALWEEQQESGKKIKVF. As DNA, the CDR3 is TGTGCCTTGTGGGAGGAACAGCAAGAGTCGGGCAAAAAAATCAAGGTATTT.

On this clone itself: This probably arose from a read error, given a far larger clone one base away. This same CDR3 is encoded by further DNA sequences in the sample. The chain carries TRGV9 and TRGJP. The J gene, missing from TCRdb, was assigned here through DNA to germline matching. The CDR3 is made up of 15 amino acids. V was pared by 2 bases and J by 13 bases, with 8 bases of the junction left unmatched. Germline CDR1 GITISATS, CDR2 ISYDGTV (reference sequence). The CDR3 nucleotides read TGTGCCTTGTGGGAGGAGTCGTTAGGCAAAAAAATCAAGGTATTT. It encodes CALWEESLGKKIKVF.

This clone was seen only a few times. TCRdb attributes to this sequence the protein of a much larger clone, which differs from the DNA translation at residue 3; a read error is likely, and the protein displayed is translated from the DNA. This chain's CDR3 is CASWDSVKLF. The CDR3 nucleotides read TGTGCCTCCTGGGACTCGGTGAAACTCTTT. The chain couples TRGV4 to TRGJ1 or TRGJ2. This CDR3 spans 10 amino acids. Per the germline V gene, CDR1 is EGSTGY and CDR2 is YDSYTSSV.

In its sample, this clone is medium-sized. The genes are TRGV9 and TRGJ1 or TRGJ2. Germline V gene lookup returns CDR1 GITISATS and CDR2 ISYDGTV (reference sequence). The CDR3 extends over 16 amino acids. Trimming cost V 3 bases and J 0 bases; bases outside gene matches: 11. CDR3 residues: CALWETQPPNYYKKLF. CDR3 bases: TGTGCCTTGTGGGAGACACAGCCCCCGAATTATTATAAGAAACTCTTT.

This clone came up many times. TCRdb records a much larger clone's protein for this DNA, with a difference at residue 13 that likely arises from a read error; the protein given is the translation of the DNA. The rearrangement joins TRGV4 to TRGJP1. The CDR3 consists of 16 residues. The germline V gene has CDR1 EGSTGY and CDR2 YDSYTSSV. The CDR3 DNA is TGTGCCACCTGGGATGGGTTCCATCACACTGGTTGGCTCAAGATATTT. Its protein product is CATWDGFHHTGWLKIF.

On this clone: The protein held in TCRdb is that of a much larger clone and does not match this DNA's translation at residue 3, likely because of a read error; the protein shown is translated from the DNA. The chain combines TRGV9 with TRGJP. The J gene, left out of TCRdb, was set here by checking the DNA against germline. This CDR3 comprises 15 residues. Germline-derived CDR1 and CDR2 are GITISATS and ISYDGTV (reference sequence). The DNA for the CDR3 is TGTGCCTCGTGGGAGTTAGAGTTGGGCAAAAAAATCAAGGTATTT. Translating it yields CASWELELGKKIKVF.

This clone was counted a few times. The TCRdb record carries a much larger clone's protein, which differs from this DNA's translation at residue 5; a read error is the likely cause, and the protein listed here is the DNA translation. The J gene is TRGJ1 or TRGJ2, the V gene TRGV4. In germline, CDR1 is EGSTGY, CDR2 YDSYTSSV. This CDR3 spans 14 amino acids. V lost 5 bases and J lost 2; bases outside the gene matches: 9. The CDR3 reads CATWGGGHYYKKLF. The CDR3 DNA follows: TGTGCCACCTGGGGTGGCGGGCATTATTATAAGAAACTCTTT.

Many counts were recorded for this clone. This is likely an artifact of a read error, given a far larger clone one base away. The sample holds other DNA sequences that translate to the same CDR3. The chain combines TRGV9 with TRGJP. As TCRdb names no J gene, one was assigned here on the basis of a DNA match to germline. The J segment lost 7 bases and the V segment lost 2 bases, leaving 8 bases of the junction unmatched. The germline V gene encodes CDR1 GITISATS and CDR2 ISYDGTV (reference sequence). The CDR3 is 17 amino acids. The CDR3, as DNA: TGTGCCTTGTGGGAGGGTAAGCAGGAGTTGGGCAAAAAAATCAAGGTATTT. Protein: CALWEGKQELGKKIKVF.

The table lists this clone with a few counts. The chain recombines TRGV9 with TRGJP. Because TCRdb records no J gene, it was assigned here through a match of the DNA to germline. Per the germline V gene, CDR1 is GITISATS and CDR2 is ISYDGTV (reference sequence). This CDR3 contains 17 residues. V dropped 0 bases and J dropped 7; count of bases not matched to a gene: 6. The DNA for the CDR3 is TGTGCCTTGTGGGAGGTGCAAATGGAGTTGGGCAAAAAAATCAAGGTATTT. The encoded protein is CALWEVQMELGKKIKVF.

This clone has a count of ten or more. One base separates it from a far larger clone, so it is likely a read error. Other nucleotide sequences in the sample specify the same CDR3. The CDR3 DNA reads TGTGCCTTGTGGGAGCCAGAGTTGGGCAAAAAAATCAAGGTGTTT. Its protein product is CALWEPELGKKIKVF. The chain employs TRGV9 and TRGJP. This CDR3 has 15 amino acids. In germline, CDR1 is GITISATS, CDR2 ISYDGTV (reference sequence).

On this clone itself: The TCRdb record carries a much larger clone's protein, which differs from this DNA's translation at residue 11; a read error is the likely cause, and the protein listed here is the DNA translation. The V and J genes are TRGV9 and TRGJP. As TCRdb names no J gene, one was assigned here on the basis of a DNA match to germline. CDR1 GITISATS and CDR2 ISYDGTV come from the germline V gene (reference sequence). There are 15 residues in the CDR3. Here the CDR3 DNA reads TGTGCCTTGTGGGAGGAGTCGTTGGGCAAAGAAATCAAGGTATTT. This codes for CALWEESLGKEIKVF.

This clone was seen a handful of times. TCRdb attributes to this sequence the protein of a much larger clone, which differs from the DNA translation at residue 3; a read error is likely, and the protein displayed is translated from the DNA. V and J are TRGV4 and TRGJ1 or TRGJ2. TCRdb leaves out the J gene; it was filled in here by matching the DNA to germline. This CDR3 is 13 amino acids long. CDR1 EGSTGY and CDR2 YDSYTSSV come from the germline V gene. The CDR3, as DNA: TGTGCCATCTGGGATTACGGCGAAGATAAGAAACTCTTT. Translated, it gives CAIWDYGEDKKLF.

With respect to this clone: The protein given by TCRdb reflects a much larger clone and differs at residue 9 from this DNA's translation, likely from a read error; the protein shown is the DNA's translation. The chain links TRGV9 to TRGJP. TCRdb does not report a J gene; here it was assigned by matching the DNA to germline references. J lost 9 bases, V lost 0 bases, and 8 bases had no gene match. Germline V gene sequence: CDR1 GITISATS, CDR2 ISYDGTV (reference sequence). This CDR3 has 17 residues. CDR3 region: CALWEVRFVLGKKIKVF. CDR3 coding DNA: TGTGCCTTGTGGGAGGTGCGATTTGTGTTGGGCAAAAAAATCAAGGTATTT.

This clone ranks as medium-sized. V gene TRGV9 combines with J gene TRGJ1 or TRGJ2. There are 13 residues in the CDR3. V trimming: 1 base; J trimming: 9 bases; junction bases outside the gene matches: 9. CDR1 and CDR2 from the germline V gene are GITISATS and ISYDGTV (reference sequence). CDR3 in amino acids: CALWEVQPRKKLF. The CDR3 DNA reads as TGTGCCTTGTGGGAGGTCCAACCCCGTAAGAAACTCTTT.

For the CDR3, the DNA is TGTGCCTTGTGGGAGGTGCATAAAGGGGAAGAGTTGGGCAAAAAAATCAAGGTATTT. Translating it yields CALWEVHKGEELGKKIKVF. The V call is TRGV9, the J call TRGJP. Since TCRdb gives no J gene, matching the DNA to germline was used here to assign it. The CDR3 consists of 19 residues. V lost 0 bases and J lost 5; bases outside the gene matches: 10. The V gene's germline CDR1 is GITISATS and CDR2 ISYDGTV (reference sequence).

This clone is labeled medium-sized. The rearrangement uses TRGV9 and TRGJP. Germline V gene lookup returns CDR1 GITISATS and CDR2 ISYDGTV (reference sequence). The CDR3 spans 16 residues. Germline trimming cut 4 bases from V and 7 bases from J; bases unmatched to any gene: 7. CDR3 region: CALWDLRELGKKIKVF. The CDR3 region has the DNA TGTGCCTTGTGGGACCTGCGGGAGTTGGGCAAAAAAATCAAGGTATTT.

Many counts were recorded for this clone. CDR3 residues: CATWDGRYYKKLF. In DNA, the CDR3 is TGTGCCACCTGGGATGGGCGTTATTATAAGAAACTCTTT. The chain is built from TRGV4 and TRGJ1 or TRGJ2. This CDR3 has 13 residues. Germline V gene lookup returns CDR1 EGSTGY and CDR2 YDSYTSSV. V gave up 0 bases and J gave up 3 bases; unmatched junction bases: 2.

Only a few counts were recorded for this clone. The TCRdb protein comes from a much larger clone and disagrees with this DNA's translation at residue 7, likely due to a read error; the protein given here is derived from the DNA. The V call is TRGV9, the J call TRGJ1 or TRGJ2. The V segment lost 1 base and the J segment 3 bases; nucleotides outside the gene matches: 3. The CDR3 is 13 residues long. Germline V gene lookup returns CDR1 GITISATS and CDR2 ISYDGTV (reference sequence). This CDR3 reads CALWEVRYYKKLF. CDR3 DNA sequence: TGTGCCTTGTGGGAGGTCCGTTATTATAAGAAACTCTTT.

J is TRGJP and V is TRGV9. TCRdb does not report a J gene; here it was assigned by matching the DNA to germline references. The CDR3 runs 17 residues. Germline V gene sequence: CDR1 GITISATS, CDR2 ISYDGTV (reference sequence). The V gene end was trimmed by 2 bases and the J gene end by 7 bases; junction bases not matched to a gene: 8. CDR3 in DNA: TGTGCCTTGTGGGAGGATGTTTATGAGTTGGGCAAAAAAATCAAGGTATTT. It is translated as CALWEDVYELGKKIKVF.

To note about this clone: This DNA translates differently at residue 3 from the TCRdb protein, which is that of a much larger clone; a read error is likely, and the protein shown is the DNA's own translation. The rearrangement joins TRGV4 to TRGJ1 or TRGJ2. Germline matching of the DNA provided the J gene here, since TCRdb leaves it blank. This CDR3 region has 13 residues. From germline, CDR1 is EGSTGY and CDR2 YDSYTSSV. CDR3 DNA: TGTGCCGCCTGGGATGGGCCTAAAAATAAGAAACTCTTT. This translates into CAAWDGPKNKKLF.